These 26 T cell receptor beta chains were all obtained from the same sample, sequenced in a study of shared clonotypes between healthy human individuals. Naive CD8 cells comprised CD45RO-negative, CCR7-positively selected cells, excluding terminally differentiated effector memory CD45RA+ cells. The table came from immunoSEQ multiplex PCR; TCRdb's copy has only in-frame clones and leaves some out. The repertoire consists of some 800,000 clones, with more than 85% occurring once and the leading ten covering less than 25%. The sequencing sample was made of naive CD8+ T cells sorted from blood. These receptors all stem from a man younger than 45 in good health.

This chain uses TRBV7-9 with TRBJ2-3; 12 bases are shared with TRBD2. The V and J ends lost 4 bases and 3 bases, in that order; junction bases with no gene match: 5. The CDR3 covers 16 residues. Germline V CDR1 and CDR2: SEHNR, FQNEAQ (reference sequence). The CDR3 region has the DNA TGTGCCAGCAGCTCGACTAGCGGGAGTGAAACAGATACGCAGTATTTT. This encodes CASSSTSGSETDTQYF.

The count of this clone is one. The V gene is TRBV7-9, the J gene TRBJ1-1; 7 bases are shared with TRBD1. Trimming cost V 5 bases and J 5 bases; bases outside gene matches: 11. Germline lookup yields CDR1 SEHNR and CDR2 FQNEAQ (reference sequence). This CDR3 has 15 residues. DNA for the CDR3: TGTGCCAGCAGCCCCCCTCAGGGGGTGGGTACTGAAGCTTTCTTT. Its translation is CASSPPQGVGTEAFF.

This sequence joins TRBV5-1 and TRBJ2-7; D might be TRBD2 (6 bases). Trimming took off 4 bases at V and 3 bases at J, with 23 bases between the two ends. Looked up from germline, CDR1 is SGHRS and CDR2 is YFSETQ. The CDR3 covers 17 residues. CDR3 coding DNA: TGCGCCAGCAGCCCGACCGGGACTCCCAGGCCGAACTACGAGCAGTACTTC. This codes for CASSPTGTPRPNYEQYF.

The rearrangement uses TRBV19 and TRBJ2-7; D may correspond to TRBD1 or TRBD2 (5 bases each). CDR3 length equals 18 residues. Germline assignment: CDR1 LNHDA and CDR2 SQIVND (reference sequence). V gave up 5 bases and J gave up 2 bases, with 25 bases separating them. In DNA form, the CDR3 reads TGTGCCAGTAGTCCGTCTGAAATCCGGGACGGTCGACCCTACGAGCAGTACTTC. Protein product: CASSPSEIRDGRPYEQYF. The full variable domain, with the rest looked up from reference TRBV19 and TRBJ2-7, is DGGITQSPKYLFRKEGQNVTLSCEQNLNHDAMYWYRQDPGQGLRLIYYSQIVNDFQKGDIAEGYSVSREKKESFPLTVTSAQKNPTAFYLCASSPSEIRDGRPYEQYFGPGTRLTVT.

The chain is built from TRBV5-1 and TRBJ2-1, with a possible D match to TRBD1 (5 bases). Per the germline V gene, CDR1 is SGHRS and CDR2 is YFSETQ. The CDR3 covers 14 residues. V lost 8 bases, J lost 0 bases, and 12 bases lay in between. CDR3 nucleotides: TGCGCCAGTATGGTCGACAGCTCCTACAATGAGCAGTTCTTC. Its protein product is CASMVDSSYNEQFF. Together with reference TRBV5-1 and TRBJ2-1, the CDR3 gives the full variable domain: KAGVTQTPRYLIKTRGQQVTLSCSPISGHRSVSWYQQTPGQGLQFLFEYFSETQRNKGNFPGRFSGRQFSNSRSEMNVSTLELGDSALYLCASMVDSSYNEQFFGPGTRLTVL.

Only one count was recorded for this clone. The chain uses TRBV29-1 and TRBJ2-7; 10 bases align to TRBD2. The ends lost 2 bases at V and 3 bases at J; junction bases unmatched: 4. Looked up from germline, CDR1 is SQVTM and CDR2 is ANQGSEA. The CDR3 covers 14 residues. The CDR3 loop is CSVETSGESYEQYF. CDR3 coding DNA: TGCAGCGTTGAAACTAGCGGGGAAAGCTACGAGCAGTACTTC.

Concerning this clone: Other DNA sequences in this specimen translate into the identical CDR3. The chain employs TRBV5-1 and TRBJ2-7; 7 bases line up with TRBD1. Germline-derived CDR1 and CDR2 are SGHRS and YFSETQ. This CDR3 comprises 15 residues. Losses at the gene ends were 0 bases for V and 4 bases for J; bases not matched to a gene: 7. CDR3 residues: CASSLGAGGVYEQYF. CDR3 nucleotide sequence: TGCGCCAGCAGCTTGGGGGCAGGGGGTGTGTACGAGCAGTACTTC.

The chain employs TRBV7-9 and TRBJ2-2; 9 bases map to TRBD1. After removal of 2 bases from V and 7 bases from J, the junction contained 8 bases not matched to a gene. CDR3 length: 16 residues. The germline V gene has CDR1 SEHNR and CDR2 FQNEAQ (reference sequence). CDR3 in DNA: TGTGCCAGCAGCTTAAGCACAGGGGGCGCGAGCGGGGAGCTGTTTTTT. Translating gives CASSLSTGGASGELFF.

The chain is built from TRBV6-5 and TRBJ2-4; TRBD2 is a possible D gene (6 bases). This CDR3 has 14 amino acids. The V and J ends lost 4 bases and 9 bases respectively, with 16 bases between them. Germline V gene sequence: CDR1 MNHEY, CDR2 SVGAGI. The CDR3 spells CASSSGTEESIQYF. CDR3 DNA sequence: TGTGCCAGCAGTTCCGGGACTGAAGAAAGCATTCAGTACTTC.

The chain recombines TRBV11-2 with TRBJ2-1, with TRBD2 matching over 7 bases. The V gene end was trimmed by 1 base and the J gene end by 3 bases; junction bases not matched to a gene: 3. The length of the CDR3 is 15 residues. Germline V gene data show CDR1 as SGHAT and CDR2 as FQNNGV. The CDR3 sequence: CASSLASGGYNEQFF. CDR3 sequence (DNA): TGTGCCAGCAGCTTAGCTAGCGGAGGCTACAATGAGCAGTTCTTC.

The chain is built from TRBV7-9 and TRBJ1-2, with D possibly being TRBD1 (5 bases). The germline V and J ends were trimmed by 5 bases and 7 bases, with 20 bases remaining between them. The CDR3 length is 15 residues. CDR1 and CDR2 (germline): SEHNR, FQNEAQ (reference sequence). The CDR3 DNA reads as TGTGCCAGCAGCCACCAGGGCAGGGATGCATTTGGCTACACCTTC. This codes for CASSHQGRDAFGYTF.

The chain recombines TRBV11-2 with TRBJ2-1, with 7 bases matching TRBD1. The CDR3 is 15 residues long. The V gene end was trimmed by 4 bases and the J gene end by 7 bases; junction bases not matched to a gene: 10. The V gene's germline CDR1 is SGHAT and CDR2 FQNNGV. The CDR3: CASSSRTGGNNEQFF. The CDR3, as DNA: TGTGCCAGCAGCTCAAGGACAGGTGGGAATAATGAGCAGTTCTTC.

CDR3 amino acids: CASTLVGSRTFSTDTQYF. DNA of the CDR3: TGTGCCAGCACCCTAGTCGGGAGTCGTACTTTCTCCACAGATACGCAGTATTTT. The chain has TRBV7-9 and TRBJ2-3; D is perhaps TRBD2 (6 bases). This CDR3 has 18 residues. Germline CDR1 is SEHNR and CDR2 is FQNEAQ (reference sequence). V dropped 7 bases and J dropped 2 bases, with 25 bases sitting between them.

The CDR3 DNA sequence: TGTGCCAGCAGCCCAAGCGCCGGGGTGAGGGCCCAAGTAGGCTACACCTTC. Its translation is CASSPSAGVRAQVGYTF. The chain joins TRBV7-9 to TRBJ1-2, with D unresolved. There are 17 residues in the CDR3. Trimming cost V 5 bases and J 8 bases, with 27 bases left between them. Germline-derived CDR1 and CDR2 are SEHNR and FQNEAQ (reference sequence).

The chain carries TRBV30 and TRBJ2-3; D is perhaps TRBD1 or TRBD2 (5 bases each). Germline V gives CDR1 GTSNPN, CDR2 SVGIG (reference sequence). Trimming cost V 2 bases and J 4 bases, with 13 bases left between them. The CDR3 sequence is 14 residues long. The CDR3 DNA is TGTGCCTGGAGTTTGGGGGAGAGAGCAGATACGCAGTATTTT. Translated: CAWSLGERADTQYF.

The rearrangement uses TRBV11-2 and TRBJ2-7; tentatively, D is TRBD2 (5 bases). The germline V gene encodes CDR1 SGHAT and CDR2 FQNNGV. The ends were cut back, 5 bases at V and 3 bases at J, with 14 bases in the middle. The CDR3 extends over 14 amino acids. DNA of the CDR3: TGTGCCAGCAGCCCCAGTCCGGGATTCTACGAGCAGTACTTC. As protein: CASSPSPGFYEQYF.

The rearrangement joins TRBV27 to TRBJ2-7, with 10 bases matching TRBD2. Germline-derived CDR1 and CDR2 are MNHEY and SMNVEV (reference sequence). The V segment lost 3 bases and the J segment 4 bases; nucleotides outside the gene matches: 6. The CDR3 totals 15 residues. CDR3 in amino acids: CASSFGSSGRYEQYF. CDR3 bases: TGTGCCAGCAGTTTTGGCTCTAGCGGGAGATACGAGCAGTACTTC.

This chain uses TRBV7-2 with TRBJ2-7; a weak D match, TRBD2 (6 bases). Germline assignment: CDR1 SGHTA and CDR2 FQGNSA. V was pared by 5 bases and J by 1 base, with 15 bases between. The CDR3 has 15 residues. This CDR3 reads CASSLSTGVSYEQYF. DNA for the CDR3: TGTGCCAGCAGCCTCTCGACGGGAGTATCCTACGAGCAGTACTTC.

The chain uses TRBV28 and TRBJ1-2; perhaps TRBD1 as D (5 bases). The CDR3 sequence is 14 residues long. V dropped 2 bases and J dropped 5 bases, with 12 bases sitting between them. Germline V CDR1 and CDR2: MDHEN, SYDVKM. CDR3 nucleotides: TGTGCCAGCAGTTTAGGTGAAGGGACTTATGGCTACACCTTC. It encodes CASSLGEGTYGYTF.

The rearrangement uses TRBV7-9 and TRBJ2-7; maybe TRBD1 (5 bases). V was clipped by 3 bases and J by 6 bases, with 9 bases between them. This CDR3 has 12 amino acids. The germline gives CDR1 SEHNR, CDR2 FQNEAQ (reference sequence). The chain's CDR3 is CASSFQGFEQYF. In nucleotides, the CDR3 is TGTGCCAGCAGCTTTCAGGGTTTCGAGCAGTACTTC.

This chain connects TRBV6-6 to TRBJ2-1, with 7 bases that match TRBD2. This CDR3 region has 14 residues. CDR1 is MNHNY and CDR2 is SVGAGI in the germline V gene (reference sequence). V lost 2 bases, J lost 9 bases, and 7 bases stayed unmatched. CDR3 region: CASSYGGSKAEQFF. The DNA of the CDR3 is TGTGCCAGCAGTTACGGCGGGAGTAAGGCTGAGCAGTTCTTC.

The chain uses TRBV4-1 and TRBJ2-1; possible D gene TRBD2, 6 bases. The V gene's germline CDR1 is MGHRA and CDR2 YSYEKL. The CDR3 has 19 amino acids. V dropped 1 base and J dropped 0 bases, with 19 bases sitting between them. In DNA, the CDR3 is TGCGCCAGCAGCCAAGCTGGCGGGGCCGGGATAAGCTCCTACAATGAGCAGTTCTTC. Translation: CASSQAGGAGISSYNEQFF.

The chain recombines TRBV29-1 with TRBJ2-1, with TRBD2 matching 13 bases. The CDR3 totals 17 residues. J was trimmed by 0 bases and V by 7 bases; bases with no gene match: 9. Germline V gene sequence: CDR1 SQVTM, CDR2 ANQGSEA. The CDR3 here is CSARLAGGSSSYNEQFF. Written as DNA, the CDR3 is TGCAGCGCTAGACTAGCGGGAGGTTCGAGCTCCTACAATGAGCAGTTCTTC.

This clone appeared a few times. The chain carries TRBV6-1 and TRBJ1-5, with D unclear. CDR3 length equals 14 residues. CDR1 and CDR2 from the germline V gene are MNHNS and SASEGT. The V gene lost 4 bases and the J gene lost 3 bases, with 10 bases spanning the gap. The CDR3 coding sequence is TGTGCCAGCAGTGTGGGCGACGACAATCAGCCCCAGCATTTT. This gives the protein CASSVGDDNQPQHF.

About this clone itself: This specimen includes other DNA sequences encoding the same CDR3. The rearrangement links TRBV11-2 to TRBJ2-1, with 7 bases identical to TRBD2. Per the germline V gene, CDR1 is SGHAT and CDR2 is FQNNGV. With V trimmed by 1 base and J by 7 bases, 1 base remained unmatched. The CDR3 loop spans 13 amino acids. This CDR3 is CASSLVGGNEQFF. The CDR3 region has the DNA TGTGCCAGCAGCTTAGTCGGGGGGAATGAGCAGTTCTTC.

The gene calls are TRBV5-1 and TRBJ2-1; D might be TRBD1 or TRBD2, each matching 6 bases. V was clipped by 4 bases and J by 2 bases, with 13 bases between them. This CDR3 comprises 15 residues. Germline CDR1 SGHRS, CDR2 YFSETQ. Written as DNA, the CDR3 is TGCGCCAGCAGCCAGGGGACTGGGACCTACAATGAGCAGTTCTTC. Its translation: CASSQGTGTYNEQFF.